This TCR beta chain was sequenced for a study of T cells after yellow fever vaccination. Notes on the study in general: Post-booster reappearance was seen for most primary-vaccination clones (about 96% CD4, around 91% CD8).

Synthesis of TCR cDNA relied on 5'RACE template switching, which attached a universal primer site and UMIs. TCRdb recomputed calls from the 5' RACE reads with MiXCR, one row per CDR3 protein. This table has 400,000 to 650,000 distinct CDR3 sequences, around a fifth appearing once. This CDR3 spans 15 amino acids. V lost 5 bases and J 12 bases, leaving 25 bases between the germline ends. Germline assignment: CDR1 SGHTA and CDR2 FQGNSA. This clonotype was seen a handful of times. Its antigen is not identified. The sequence derives from a man younger than 35 who received the YFV17D yellow fever vaccine. Here the sequenced sample was PBMCs, taken roughly 23 days after the first yellow fever vaccination. V is TRBV7-2 and J is TRBJ1-2; D perhaps matches TRBD1 (5 bases). CDR3 DNA: TGTGCCAGCAGCCCAGAGCCATCTCCGGGGCTTATGAACACCTTC. Protein product: CASSPEPSPGLMNTF.